Listed below are T cell receptor beta chains from one sample, sequenced in a study of T-cell memory formation after mild COVID-19. TCRdb itself ran the 5' RACE reads through MiXCR, one entry per CDR3 protein. Here the sample spans about 470,000 distinct CDR3 sequences, roughly 25% being singletons. Sequenced material: PBMCs or a T cell subset sorted from them (not recorded which). The receptors were sampled from an adult woman who had mild COVID-19 (a few samples of this study predate the infection). Cell type and time point are not known. CDR3s include the opening cysteine and the closing phenylalanine or tryptophan. Fields, in order: J gene, clone size, V gene, D gene, CDR3 protein, CDR3 DNA. D genes are given only for firm matches. Size is omitted from some rows. Given values are once, few, many or a class for expanded clones.

TRBJ2-7,-,TRBV3-1,TRBD1,CASRPGGGGEQYF,TGTGCCAGCAGACCAGGGGGCGGAGGCGAGCAGTACTTC
TRBJ2-3,-,TRBV6-5,TRBD2,CASVGTSGYTQYF,TGTGCCAGCGTTGGGACTAGCGGATATACGCAGTATTTT
TRBJ2-7,-,TRBV7-9,TRBD1,CASSSYDRGYEQYF,TGTGCCAGCAGCTCATACGACAGGGGCTACGAGCAGTACTTC
TRBJ1-1,few,TRBV29-1,-,CSVDPEGMAFF,TGCAGCGTTGATCCTGAGGGAATGGCTTTCTTT
TRBJ2-3,few,TRBV7-2,TRBD2,CASSSGLAGEDTQYF,TGTGCCAGCAGCTCGGGACTAGCGGGAGAAGATACGCAGTATTTT
TRBJ1-5,few,TRBV2,-,CASSVHREGPAGNQPQHF,TGTGCCAGCAGTGTTCACAGGGAGGGCCCAGCTGGCAATCAGCCCCAGCATTTT
TRBJ2-7,many,TRBV7-9,-,CASSLGVYEQYF,TGTGCCAGCAGTTTAGGTGTCTACGAGCAGTACTTC
TRBJ2-5,-,TRBV29-1,-,CSVRGPHQETQYF,TGCAGCGTCCGGGGGCCCCATCAAGAGACCCAGTACTTC
TRBJ1-4,-,TRBV6-5,-,CASSRYRSAEKLFF,TGTGCCAGCAGTCGATACCGGTCCGCGGAAAAACTGTTTTTT
TRBJ2-7,few,TRBV5-5,-,CASSLGQLPEQYF,TGTGCCAGCAGCTTGGGCCAGCTACCAGAGCAGTACTTC
TRBJ2-5,few,TRBV7-3,-,CASSLTGGTISETQYF,TGTGCCAGCAGCTTAACAGGGGGGACTATTTCGGAGACCCAGTACTTC
TRBJ1-1,few,TRBV7-2,-,CASSETRTVMNTEAFF,TGTGCCAGCAGCGAAACTAGAACGGTAATGAACACTGAAGCTTTCTTT
TRBJ2-1,many,TRBV7-2,TRBD1,CASSPTATGDTEQFF,TGTGCCAGCAGCCCGACCGCTACAGGGGATACTGAGCAGTTCTTC
TRBJ2-1,few,TRBV5-1,TRBD2,CASSISGGAYNEQFF,TGCGCCAGCAGCATCAGCGGGGGGGCGTACAATGAGCAGTTCTTC
TRBJ1-2,-,TRBV19,-,CASSLFGRGEDGYTF,TGTGCCAGTAGTCTCTTCGGCAGGGGAGAGGATGGCTACACCTTC
TRBJ2-7,-,TRBV19,TRBD1,CASSIGQQGYEQYF,TGTGCCAGTAGTATAGGACAACAGGGGTACGAGCAGTACTTC
TRBJ1-6,-,TRBV6-5,-,CASKTQEGNSPLHF,TGTGCCAGCAAAACACAGGAGGGGAATTCACCCCTCCACTTT
TRBJ2-7,-,TRBV3-1,TRBD2,CASSLGTSTEQYF,TGTGCCAGCAGCCTGGGGACTAGCACCGAGCAGTACTTC
TRBJ2-7,-,TRBV6-5,TRBD2,CASSYSRVASGHSYEQYF,TGTGCCAGCAGTTACAGCAGGGTAGCTAGCGGGCACTCCTACGAGCAGTACTTC
TRBJ2-7,-,TRBV11-2,-,CASSLAAPYEQYF,TGTGCCAGCAGCCTTGCCGCCCCCTACGAGCAGTACTTC
TRBJ2-3,-,TRBV24-1,-,CATSVGSDTDTQYF,TGTGCCACCAGTGTGGGGAGCGACACAGATACGCAGTATTTT
TRBJ2-5,-,TRBV6-5,-,CASSYRRSPGETQYF,TGTGCCAGCAGTTACCGGAGATCCCCAGGAGAGACCCAGTACTTC
TRBJ2-3,-,TRBV19,TRBD2,CASSRAGVKDTQYF,TGTGCCAGTAGTCGGGCGGGAGTGAAAGATACGCAGTATTTT
TRBJ2-5,few,TRBV2,-,CASASETQYF,TGTGCCAGCGCCAGCGAGACCCAGTACTTC
TRBJ2-1,-,TRBV11-2,-,CASSPRALRFSYNEQFF,TGTGCCAGCAGCCCACGGGCCTTACGTTTCTCCTACAATGAGCAGTTCTTC
TRBJ2-1,few,TRBV7-8,TRBD1,CASSFGTVNNEQFF,TGTGCCAGCAGCTTCGGGACAGTGAACAATGAGCAGTTCTTC
TRBJ2-7,-,TRBV7-9,TRBD2,CASSLGGGPKNEQYF,TGTGCCAGCAGCCTCGGGGGGGGGCCGAAGAACGAGCAGTACTTC
TRBJ2-1,-,TRBV25-1,-,CASSGRDNEQFF,TGTGCCAGCAGCGGCCGGGACAATGAGCAGTTCTTC
TRBJ2-2,-,TRBV24-1,-,CATSDTGTTNTGELFF,TGTGCCACCAGTGATACAGGGACCACGAACACCGGGGAGCTGTTTTTT
TRBJ2-2,few,TRBV9,-,CASSVVEVGELFF,TGTGCCAGCAGCGTAGTAGAAGTCGGGGAGCTGTTTTTT
TRBJ2-7,-,TRBV15,-,CATSRDPGTEQYF,TGTGCCACCAGCAGAGATCCAGGGACCGAGCAGTACTTC
TRBJ2-3,-,TRBV11-2,-,CASSLNVTDTQYF,TGTGCCAGCAGCTTAAATGTTACAGATACGCAGTATTTT
TRBJ2-7,-,TRBV27,TRBD2,CASREGAGGREQYF,TGTGCCAGCCGCGAGGGGGCGGGGGGGCGTGAGCAGTACTTC
TRBJ1-1,-,TRBV24-1,-,CATSDGPSNTEAFF,TGTGCCACCAGCGATGGACCCAGTAACACTGAAGCTTTCTTT
TRBJ1-5,few,TRBV30,-,CAWSVQDYQPQHF,TGTGCCTGGAGTGTACAGGACTATCAGCCCCAGCATTTT
TRBJ2-5,-,TRBV20-1,TRBD2,CSASPGRTSGIQETQYF,TGCAGTGCTAGTCCGGGCAGGACTAGCGGAATTCAAGAGACCCAGTACTTC
TRBJ2-3,-,TRBV4-2,TRBD2,CASSRGTNTDTQYF,TGTGCCAGCAGCCGTGGGACTAACACAGATACGCAGTATTTT
TRBJ2-7,many,TRBV20-1,-,CSAGLSYEQYF,TGCAGTGCTGGACTCTCCTACGAGCAGTACTTC
TRBJ2-5,-,TRBV19,-,CASSIGGQRGTQYF,TGTGCCAGTAGTATAGGGGGTCAACGCGGGACCCAGTACTTC
TRBJ1-1,-,TRBV5-1,TRBD1,CASSPRQGGATEAFF,TGCGCCAGCAGCCCTCGACAGGGAGGGGCCACTGAAGCTTTCTTT
TRBJ2-3,few,TRBV5-1,-,CASSPKGGRDTQYF,TGCGCCAGCAGCCCCAAAGGTGGGAGAGATACGCAGTATTTT
TRBJ2-5,-,TRBV15,-,CATSRVGAGAQETQYF,TGTGCCACCAGCAGAGTGGGGGCAGGGGCGCAAGAGACCCAGTACTTC
TRBJ1-5,few,TRBV7-3,-,CASSPDSRTQYSNQPQHF,TGTGCCAGCAGCCCCGACTCCCGGACACAGTATAGCAATCAGCCCCAGCATTTT
TRBJ2-7,few,TRBV12-3/TRBV12-4,-,CASSIAGQGAYEQYF,TGTGCCAGCAGTATAGCGGGACAGGGCGCTTACGAGCAGTACTTC
TRBJ2-3,few,TRBV7-2,TRBD2,CASSSLTSAADTQYF,TGTGCCAGCAGCTCCTTGACTAGCGCCGCAGATACGCAGTATTTT
TRBJ2-1,-,TRBV7-9,-,CASSPGQSYNEQFF,TGTGCCAGCAGCCCTGGACAGTCCTACAATGAGCAGTTCTTC
TRBJ2-1,-,TRBV9,-,CASSVGTLRPNEQFF,TGTGCCAGCAGCGTGGGGACCCTCAGACCTAATGAGCAGTTCTTC
TRBJ2-5,-,TRBV30,-,CAWSKLRETQYF,TGTGCCTGGAGTAAACTCCGGGAGACCCAGTACTTC
TRBJ2-1,few,TRBV15,TRBD2,CATSRERLAGGGAYNEQFF,TGTGCCACCAGCAGAGAACGACTAGCGGGAGGGGGGGCCTACAATGAGCAGTTCTTC
TRBJ2-5,few,TRBV7-9,-,CASSAGTETQYF,TGTGCCAGCAGCGCCGGAACCGAGACCCAGTACTTC
TRBJ1-1,-,TRBV13,-,CASSLGGGPRVNTEAFF,TGTGCCAGCAGCTTAGGGGGAGGGCCCCGGGTGAACACTGAAGCTTTCTTT
TRBJ2-7,-,TRBV19,-,CASSTLDLPTYEQYF,TGTGCCAGTAGTACCTTGGACCTACCGACCTACGAGCAGTACTTC